Sequencing of this T cell receptor (beta chain) was carried out in a study of T cells in localized non-small cell lung cancer. Germline CDR1 is SGHVS and CDR2 is FQNEAQ. The V and J ends lost 5 bases and 8 bases respectively, with 16 bases between them. The CDR3 is 15 residues long. Clones were sequenced by immunoSEQ multiplex PCR, and TCRdb holds only the in-frame ones, with some missing. The sample has around 20,000 clones, approximately 87% seen once. Study-wide points: Researchers found a median roughly 50 of the top 100 tumor clones in adjacent lung. Because sequencing included only one region (of the tumor), heterogeneity remains possible. Longer overall survival was associated with a higher density of T cells in the blood. Tumor showed lower T cell clonality than uninvolved adjacent lung, where it was highest.

On this clone: The antigen remains unidentified.

The V and J genes are TRBV7-8 and TRBJ1-6; D perhaps matches TRBD1 (5 bases). The receptor was derived from a woman between 35 and 75 years old with stage I lung adenocarcinoma. The sequencing here drew on peripheral blood, taken before any cancer treatment. This CDR3 is CASSARTGPDSPLHF. DNA of the CDR3: TGTGCCAGCAGCGCCCGGACGGGACCAGATTCACCCCTCCACTTT. Full variable domain (rest looked up from reference TRBV7-8 and TRBJ1-6): GAGVSQSPRYKVAKRGQDVALRCDPISGHVSLFWYQQALGQGPEFLTYFQNEAQLDKSGLPSDRFFAERPEGSVSTLKIQRTQQEDSAVYLCASSARTGPDSPLHFGNGTRLTVT.